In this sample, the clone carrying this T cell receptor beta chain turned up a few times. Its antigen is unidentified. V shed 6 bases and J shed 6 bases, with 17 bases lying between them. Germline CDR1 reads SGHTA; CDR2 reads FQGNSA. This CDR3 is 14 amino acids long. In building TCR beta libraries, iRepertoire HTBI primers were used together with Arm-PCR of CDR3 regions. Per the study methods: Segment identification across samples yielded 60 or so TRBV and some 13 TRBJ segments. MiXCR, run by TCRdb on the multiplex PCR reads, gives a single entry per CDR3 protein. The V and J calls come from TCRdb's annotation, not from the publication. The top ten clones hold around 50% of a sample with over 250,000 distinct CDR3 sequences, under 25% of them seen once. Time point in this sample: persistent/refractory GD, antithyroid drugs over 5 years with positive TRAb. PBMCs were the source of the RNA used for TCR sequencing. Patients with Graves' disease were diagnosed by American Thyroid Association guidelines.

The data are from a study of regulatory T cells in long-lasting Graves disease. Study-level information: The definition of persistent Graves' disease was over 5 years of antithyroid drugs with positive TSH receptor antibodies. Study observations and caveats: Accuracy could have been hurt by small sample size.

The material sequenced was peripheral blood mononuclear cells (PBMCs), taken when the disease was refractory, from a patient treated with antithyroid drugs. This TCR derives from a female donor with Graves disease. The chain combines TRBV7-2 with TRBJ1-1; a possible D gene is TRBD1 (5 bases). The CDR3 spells CASRITGSKAEAFF. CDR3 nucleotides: TGTGCCAGCAGAATCACAGGTAGTAAAGCTGAAGCTTTCTTT.